Listed below are T cell receptor beta chains from one sample, sequenced in a study of molecular identifiers for immune sequencing clone quantification. TCRdb itself ran the PCR reads through MiXCR, one entry per CDR3 protein. The data contain fewer than 350,000 distinct CDR3 sequences, roughly 24% of them singletons. The material sequenced was naive CD8+ T cells from blood, with Jurkat cell RNA spiked in. The receptors stem from a human donor in good health. Some libraries in this study had Jurkat cell RNA spiked in. Each CDR3 is given with its conserved first and last residue. D genes are given only for firm matches. Clone size is shown for a subset of rows, as once, few, many or a class of expanded clone.

J: TRBJ2-1
size: -
D: -
V: TRBV19
DNA: TGTGCCAGTAGTATTGGAACTTTCACCTACAATGAGCAGTTCTTC
CDR3: CASSIGTFTYNEQFF

J: TRBJ2-6
size: many
D: -
V: TRBV7-9
DNA: TGTGCCAGCAGCTCGTGGACAGACCGCTCTGGGGCCAACGTCCTGACTTTC
CDR3: CASSSWTDRSGANVLTF

J: TRBJ2-7
size: -
D: -
V: TRBV30
DNA: TGTGCCTGGAGTGAATATTACGCGGAGCAGTACTTC
CDR3: CAWSEYYAEQYF

J: TRBJ2-7
size: many
D: -
V: TRBV4-1
DNA: TGCGCCAGCAGCCAAGGCGTACGGGGGCCCGAGCAGTACTTC
CDR3: CASSQGVRGPEQYF

J: TRBJ1-1
size: many
D: -
V: TRBV30
DNA: TGTGCCTGGAGAGATGAGGGAATTTCGATGAACACTGAAGCTTTCTTT
CDR3: CAWRDEGISMNTEAFF

J: TRBJ2-7
size: few
D: -
V: TRBV29-1
DNA: TGCAGCGTTCATATCGGTCAACGGGACGAGCAGTACTTC
CDR3: CSVHIGQRDEQYF

J: TRBJ1-1
size: few
D: -
V: TRBV6-5
DNA: TGTGCCAGCAGTTACTCCAGGGAAGGAGGCACTGAAGCTTTCTTT
CDR3: CASSYSREGGTEAFF

J: TRBJ1-1
size: few
D: TRBD1
V: TRBV27
DNA: TGTGCCAGCAGTTCCCCCCTTGGGACAGGGGGCACTGAAGCTTTCTTT
CDR3: CASSSPLGTGGTEAFF

J: TRBJ2-2
size: -
D: -
V: TRBV27
DNA: TGTGCCAGCAGTTTATTAGGGAACACCGGGGAGCTGTTTTTT
CDR3: CASSLLGNTGELFF

J: TRBJ2-7
size: few
D: TRBD2
V: TRBV7-9
DNA: TGTGCCAGCAGCGGGGGACTAAATCCCTACGAGCAGTACTTC
CDR3: CASSGGLNPYEQYF

J: TRBJ1-4
size: -
D: TRBD1
V: TRBV27
DNA: TGTGCCAGCAGTAAGGGGACAGGGGGTTATGAAAAACTGTTTTTT
CDR3: CASSKGTGGYEKLFF

J: TRBJ1-5
size: -
D: -
V: TRBV6-1
DNA: TGTGCCAGCAGTGCAGGTTATAACAATCCGCCCCCGCATTTT
CDR3: CASSAGYNNPPPHF

J: TRBJ2-7
size: many
D: -
V: TRBV7-9
DNA: TGTGCCAGCAGCTCGGACCCTGCACGCTACGAGCAGTACTTC
CDR3: CASSSDPARYEQYF

J: TRBJ2-7
size: many
D: -
V: TRBV3-1
DNA: TGTGCCAGCAGCCAGGGCCGCTTACGCGAGCAGTACTTC
CDR3: CASSQGRLREQYF

J: TRBJ1-1
size: -
D: -
V: TRBV6-5
DNA: TGTGCCAGCAAAACAGGCACTGAAGCTTTCTTT
CDR3: CASKTGTEAFF

J: TRBJ1-2
size: many
D: -
V: TRBV4-1
DNA: TGCGCCAGCAGCTCGGTACAGGGAAGAGATGGCTACACCTTC
CDR3: CASSSVQGRDGYTF

J: TRBJ2-3
size: many
D: -
V: TRBV12-3/TRBV12-4
DNA: TGTGCCAGCAGTTTTCTCCCGGACTTGGCAAACACAGATACGCAGTATTTT
CDR3: CASSFLPDLANTDTQYF

J: TRBJ2-3
size: few
D: -
V: TRBV4-3
DNA: TGCGCCAGCAGCCAAGATAGTGATTCCGGTAGTTCAGATACGCAGTATTTT
CDR3: CASSQDSDSGSSDTQYF

J: TRBJ2-6
size: many
D: -
V: TRBV7-9
DNA: TGTGCCAGCAGCTTAGTTATGGTCACCTCTGGGGCCAACGTCCTGACTTTC
CDR3: CASSLVMVTSGANVLTF

J: TRBJ2-3
size: many
D: -
V: TRBV2
DNA: TGTGCCAGCAGTGAAGGGTCCAGCGAGGATACGCAGTATTTT
CDR3: CASSEGSSEDTQYF

J: TRBJ1-5
size: -
D: TRBD1
V: TRBV10-2
DNA: TGCGCCAGCAGTGAGTTCCAGGGGGACCAGCCCCAGCATTTT
CDR3: CASSEFQGDQPQHF